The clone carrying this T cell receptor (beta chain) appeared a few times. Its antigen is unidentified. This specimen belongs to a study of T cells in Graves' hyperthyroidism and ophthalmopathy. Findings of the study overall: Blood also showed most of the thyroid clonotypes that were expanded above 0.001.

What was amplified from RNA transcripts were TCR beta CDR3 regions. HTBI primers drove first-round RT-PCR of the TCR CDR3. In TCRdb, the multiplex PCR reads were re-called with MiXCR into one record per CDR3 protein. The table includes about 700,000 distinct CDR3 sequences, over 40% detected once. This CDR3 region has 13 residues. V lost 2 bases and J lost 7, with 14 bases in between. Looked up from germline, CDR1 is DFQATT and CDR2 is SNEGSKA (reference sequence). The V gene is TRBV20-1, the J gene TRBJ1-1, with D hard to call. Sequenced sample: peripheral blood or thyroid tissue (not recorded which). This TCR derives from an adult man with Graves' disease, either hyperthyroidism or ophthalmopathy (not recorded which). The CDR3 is CSARSQDLNEAFF. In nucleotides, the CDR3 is TGCAGTGCTAGATCCCAGGACCTAAATGAAGCTTTCTTT.